Described below is a single T cell receptor (beta chain) sequence and its context. Its specificity is not known. This record comes from a study of type 1 regulatory T cells. Looking at the study overall: This in vitro CD4 product, T-allo10, is enriched for Tr1 cells and alloantigen-specific.

Graft donor-derived T-allo10 cells were described as host-alloantigen-specific, anergic, and alloantigen-specifically suppressive. A single record per CDR3 protein comes from TCRdb applying MiXCR to the reads. Here the sample spans tens of thousands of distinct CDR3 sequences, 72% being singletons. This CDR3 contains 14 residues. Germline V gene data show CDR1 as MGHRA and CDR2 as YSYEKL. Trimming shortened V by 4 bases and J by 0 bases, and 10 bases separated the two germline ends. The sequence came from a human donor in good health. The source material was cultured T cells, either the whole culture or a sorted T cell fraction (not recorded which). Subset here: Tr1-enriched cell product generated in vitro against host alloantigens. V and J are TRBV4-1 and TRBJ2-7; D is uncertain. CDR3 residues: CASSPPGSSYEQYF. The DNA for the CDR3 is TGCGCCAGCAGCCCTCCGGGTAGCTCCTACGAGCAGTACTTC.